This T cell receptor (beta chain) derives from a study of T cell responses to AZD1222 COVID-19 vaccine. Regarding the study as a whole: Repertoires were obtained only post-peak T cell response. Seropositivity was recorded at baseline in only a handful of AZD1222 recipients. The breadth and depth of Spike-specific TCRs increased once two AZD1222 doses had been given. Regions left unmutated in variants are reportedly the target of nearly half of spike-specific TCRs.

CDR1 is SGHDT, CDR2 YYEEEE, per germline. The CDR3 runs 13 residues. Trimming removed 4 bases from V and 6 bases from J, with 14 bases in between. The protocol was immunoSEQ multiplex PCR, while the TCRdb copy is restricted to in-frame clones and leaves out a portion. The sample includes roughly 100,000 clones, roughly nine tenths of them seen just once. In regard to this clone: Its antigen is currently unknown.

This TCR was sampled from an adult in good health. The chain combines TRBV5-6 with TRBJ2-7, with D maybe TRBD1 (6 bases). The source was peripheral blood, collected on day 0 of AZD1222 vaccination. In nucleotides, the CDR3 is TGTGCCAGCAGCCCGGGCCCAGGGGCCGAGCAGTACTTC. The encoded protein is CASSPGPGAEQYF.